Below are 28 T cell receptor beta chains sequenced from a single sample in a study of CD8 T cells in ankylosing spondylitis. TCRdb recomputed calls from the 5' RACE reads with MiXCR, one row per CDR3 protein. The sample records around 330,000 distinct CDR3 sequences, approximately 10% being singletons. Material: blood, either unsorted or a sorted T cell fraction (not recorded which). The receptor set was obtained from a female donor with ankylosing spondylitis or in good health (not recorded which).

With regard to this clonotype: A single base separates this from a much larger clone, so it may be a read error. The chain recombines TRBV9 with TRBJ1-4; no reliable D call. The V gene's germline CDR1 is SGDLS and CDR2 YYNGEE. The CDR3 loop spans 13 amino acids. CDR3 in DNA: TGTGCCAGCGGCGCAGCAATGAATGGAAAACTGTTTTTT. Protein sequence: CASGAAMNGKLFF.

This clonotype was observed many times. The rearrangement uses TRBV20-1 and TRBJ2-7; TRBD2 might be the D (6 bases). Germline V gene sequence: CDR1 DFQATT, CDR2 SNEGSKA (reference sequence). The CDR3 length is 14 residues. V lost 3 bases and J 2 bases, leaving 14 bases between the germline ends. CDR3 protein: CSASKGGTTYEQYF. The CDR3 nucleotides are TGCAGTGCTAGCAAGGGCGGGACCACCTACGAGCAGTACTTC.

In its sample, this clonotype was seen a few times. The rearrangement joins TRBV3-1 to TRBJ2-4; possibly TRBD2 for D (5 bases). Germline CDR1 reads LGHDT; CDR2 reads YNNKEL (reference sequence). The CDR3 runs 15 residues. The V end was cut by 1 base, the J end by 3 bases, with 10 bases between. The CDR3 here is CASSQGGLGKNIQYF. In DNA, the CDR3 is TGTGCCAGCAGCCAAGGAGGGCTAGGCAAAAACATTCAGTACTTC.

This clonotype was counted at least ten times. The chain is built from TRBV12-3 or TRBV12-4 and TRBJ2-7; 9 nucleotides line up with TRBD1. The junction had 5 bases not matched to a gene; V was cut back by 4 bases and J by 1 base. The CDR3 extends over 15 amino acids. The CDR3, as DNA: TGTGCCAGCAGTTATGACAGGGGGGGTTCCTACGAGCAGTACTTC. This encodes CASSYDRGGSYEQYF.

This clonotype came up many times. This chain joins TRBV10-2 and TRBJ2-1, with TRBD1 matching over 7 bases. The CDR3 totals 15 residues. CDR1 WSHSY and CDR2 SAAADI come from the germline V gene. V gave up 8 bases and J gave up 0 bases; unmatched junction bases: 7. CDR3 sequence (DNA): TGCGCCAGCTACTCGGGACAGAGCTCCTACAATGAGCAGTTCTTC. Translation gives CASYSGQSSYNEQFF.

The table lists this clonotype with many counts. The V gene is TRBV29-1, the J gene TRBJ2-5; 8 bases are shared with TRBD1. The V gene's germline CDR1 is SQVTM and CDR2 ANQGSEA. The CDR3 covers 12 residues. J was trimmed by 5 bases and V by 3 bases; bases with no gene match: 2. This chain's CDR3 is CSVDGDRETQYF. CDR3 nucleotide sequence: TGCAGCGTTGACGGGGACAGGGAGACCCAGTACTTC.

The sample holds many counts of this clonotype. The V call is TRBV7-2, the J call TRBJ2-1; D call uncertain. The CDR3 length is 12 residues. Trimming left V 1 base short and J 8 bases short, with 6 bases between. Germline CDR1 is SGHTA and CDR2 is FQGNSA. CDR3 in amino acids: CASSLVRHEQFF. In DNA form, the CDR3 reads TGTGCCAGCAGCTTAGTGCGGCATGAGCAGTTCTTC.

The table lists this clonotype with many counts. This chain links TRBV20-1 with TRBJ1-5, with unresolved D. The CDR3 has 12 residues. Germline CDR1 DFQATT, CDR2 SNEGSKA (reference sequence). With 2 bases removed from V and 11 bases from J, the gap between germline ends came to 13 bases. The CDR3 region has the DNA TGCAGTGCTAGACCGATAGACGGGACCCAGCATTTT. It yields the protein CSARPIDGTQHF.

The CDR3 DNA follows: TGCAGTGCTGCGAGCGTCACAGATACGCAGTATTTT. Residues: CSAASVTDTQYF. The chain couples TRBV20-1 to TRBJ2-3; D gene uncertain. CDR1 is DFQATT and CDR2 is SNEGSKA in the germline V gene (reference sequence). The V end lost 5 bases, the J end lost 2 bases, and 8 bases lay between the germline ends. The CDR3 totals 12 residues.

This clonotype was counted ten times or more. The chain carries TRBV7-9 and TRBJ2-1; a possible D gene is TRBD2 (5 bases). V lost 4 bases, J lost 5 bases, and 9 bases lay in between. This CDR3 is 13 amino acids long. The V gene's germline CDR1 is SEHNR and CDR2 FQNEAQ (reference sequence). CDR3 protein: CASSSDFNNEQFF. The CDR3 nucleotides are TGTGCCAGCAGCTCGGACTTTAACAATGAGCAGTTCTTC.

This clonotype has at least ten counts. The J gene is TRBJ1-5, the V gene TRBV20-1; D call uncertain. V dropped 0 bases and J dropped 4 bases, with 13 bases sitting between them. CDR1 is DFQATT, CDR2 SNEGSKA, per germline (reference sequence). The CDR3 is 15 amino acids. CDR3 DNA: TGCAGTGCTAGAGATTCCCTTACACTTAATCAGCCCCAGCATTTT. It codes for CSARDSLTLNQPQHF.

This clonotype was counted between two and nine times. The chain uses TRBV5-1 and TRBJ1-1; 8 nucleotides agree with TRBD1. The CDR3 runs 15 residues. V shed 3 bases, J shed 0 bases, and the junction held 4 bases outside the gene matches. CDR1 is SGHRS and CDR2 is YFSETQ in the germline V gene. The CDR3 reads CASSSPGQVNTEAFF. The DNA for the CDR3 is TGCGCCAGCAGCTCCCCGGGACAGGTGAACACTGAAGCTTTCTTT. The whole variable domain, filled in from reference TRBV5-1 and TRBJ1-1, reads KAGVTQTPRYLIKTRGQQVTLSCSPISGHRSVSWYQQTPGQGLQFLFEYFSETQRNKGNFPGRFSGRQFSNSRSEMNVSTLELGDSALYLCASSSPGQVNTEAFFGQGTRLTVV.

This clonotype was seen only a few times. Relative to the germline gene, one junction end is altered; a read error may explain this. V gene TRBV5-6 combines with J gene TRBJ2-1; possibly TRBD2 for D (5 bases). This CDR3 contains 13 residues. The germline gives CDR1 SGHDT, CDR2 YYEEEE. DNA for the CDR3: TGTGCCAGCAGCTTGCGGGGTCTTACCTTATTCATCTTC. Amino acids: CASSLRGLTLFIF. The full variable domain, in which reference TRBV5-6 and TRBJ2-1 provide the parts outside the CDR3, is DAGVTQSPTHLIKTRGQQVTLRCSPKSGHDTVSWYQQALGQGPQFIFQYYEEEERQRGNFPDRFSGHQFPNYSSELNVNALLLGDSALYLCASSLRGLTLFIFGPGTRLTVL.

This clonotype was detected many times. This sequence joins TRBV7-2 and TRBJ1-1, with 8 nucleotides matching TRBD1. The CDR3 extends over 13 amino acids. The V gene's germline CDR1 is SGHTA and CDR2 FQGNSA. Trimming removed 5 bases from V and 6 bases from J; junction bases left unmatched: 5. The CDR3: CASSTSQGAEAFF. The CDR3 bases are TGTGCCAGCAGCACCTCACAGGGGGCTGAAGCTTTCTTT.

J is TRBJ2-3 and V is TRBV6-5; possibly TRBD1 for D (6 bases). The CDR3 extends over 12 amino acids. Trimming removed 4 bases at V and 6 bases at J, with 8 bases between. Germline assignment: CDR1 MNHEY and CDR2 SVGAGI. In DNA form, the CDR3 reads TGTGCCAGCAGTTCCCAGGGGGATACGCAGTATTTT. Its translation: CASSSQGDTQYF.

A note on this clonotype: A much larger clone sits a single nucleotide away, making a read error possible. The J gene is TRBJ1-2, the V gene TRBV9; the D is unclear. The V end lost 7 bases, the J end lost 2 bases, and 18 bases lay between the germline ends. The CDR3 totals 15 residues. The germline CDR1 and CDR2 sequences are SGDLS and YYNGEE. CDR3 sequence (DNA): TGTGCCAGCGGCACCCCGACATTCGGGAACTATGGCTACACCTTC. This encodes CASGTPTFGNYGYTF.

This clonotype has more than one count but fewer than ten. This chain connects TRBV2 to TRBJ2-1; D gene unclear. V lost 7 bases to trimming and J lost 4 bases, with 8 bases between them. The germline CDR1 and CDR2 sequences are SNHLY and FYNNEI. The CDR3 spans 12 residues. Here the CDR3 reads CASMGFYNEQFF. The CDR3, as DNA: TGTGCCAGCATGGGCTTTTACAATGAGCAGTTCTTC.

The chain employs TRBV6-6 and TRBJ1-1; D call uncertain. Trimming removed 5 bases from V and 4 bases from J, with 11 bases in between. Germline V gene lookup returns CDR1 MNHNY and CDR2 SVGAGI (reference sequence). This CDR3 region has 13 residues. CDR3 DNA sequence: TGTGCCAGCAGTAACCCCAGTGGCACTGAAGCTTTCTTT. Translating it yields CASSNPSGTEAFF.

CDR3 amino acids: CASSLTTHRVGQPQHF. The CDR3 DNA follows: TGTGCCAGCAGCTTGACGACACACAGGGTAGGGCAGCCCCAGCATTTT. This chain connects TRBV5-5 to TRBJ1-5, with D maybe TRBD1 (6 bases). The CDR3 spans 16 residues. V dropped 1 base and J dropped 7 bases, with 18 bases sitting between them. From germline, CDR1 is SGHKS and CDR2 YYEKEE (reference sequence).

The J gene is TRBJ2-1, the V gene TRBV20-1, with 8 bases matching TRBD2. Germline-derived CDR1 and CDR2 are DFQATT and SNEGSKA (reference sequence). V shed 2 bases and J 4 bases; nucleotides not matched to a gene: 7. This CDR3 has 15 amino acids. The CDR3 loop reads CSARNSGKTYNEQFF. In DNA form, the CDR3 reads TGCAGTGCTAGAAATAGCGGGAAGACATACAATGAGCAGTTCTTC.

The chain carries TRBV5-1 and TRBJ1-6; TRBD1 might be the D (5 bases). The CDR3 is made up of 14 amino acids. Trimming shortened V by 3 bases and J by 9 bases, and 13 bases separated the two germline ends. Germline-derived CDR1 and CDR2 are SGHRS and YFSETQ. The CDR3 sequence is CASSYDGGGSPLHF. CDR3 coding DNA: TGCGCCAGCAGCTACGACGGGGGAGGTTCACCCCTCCACTTT. The entire variable domain, with the rest obtained from reference TRBV5-1 and TRBJ1-6, is as follows: KAGVTQTPRYLIKTRGQQVTLSCSPISGHRSVSWYQQTPGQGLQFLFEYFSETQRNKGNFPGRFSGRQFSNSRSEMNVSTLELGDSALYLCASSYDGGGSPLHFGNGTRLTVT.

This clonotype has a count of ten or more. This chain uses TRBV5-1 with TRBJ2-1; 9 bases fit TRBD2. J was trimmed by 4 bases and V by 4 bases; bases with no gene match: 9. This CDR3 spans 16 amino acids. Germline-derived CDR1 and CDR2 are SGHRS and YFSETQ. The CDR3 DNA reads TGCGCCAGCAGCCTACCGACTAGCGGAGCGTACAATGAGCAGTTCTTC. Encoded protein: CASSLPTSGAYNEQFF.

This clonotype came up a few times. This chain links TRBV24-1 with TRBJ2-1, with 10 nucleotides matching TRBD2. Germline V CDR1 and CDR2: KGHDR, SFDVKD. The trim removed 12 bases at V and 8 bases at J, leaving 15 bases unmatched. The CDR3 spans 15 residues. CDR3 nucleotides: TGTGCCTCGCGTACAGGACTAGCGGCCGTTTATGAGCAGTTCTTC. This sequence encodes CASRTGLAAVYEQFF.

This clonotype was observed many times. This chain connects TRBV6-1 to TRBJ2-3; D is unresolved. The CDR3 has 14 residues. The V gene's germline CDR1 is MNHNS and CDR2 SASEGT. V shed 2 bases and J shed 0 bases, with 6 bases lying between them. The CDR3 nucleotides are TGTGCCAGCAGTGAACACGGGAGCACAGATACGCAGTATTTT. Translated: CASSEHGSTDTQYF.

This clonotype came up many times. The chain recombines TRBV7-2 with TRBJ2-3, with D unclear. In germline, CDR1 is SGHTA, CDR2 FQGNSA. The germline V and J ends were trimmed by 2 bases and 2 bases, with 8 bases remaining between them. This CDR3 spans 14 amino acids. For the CDR3, the DNA is TGTGCCAGCAGCTTAAGTCTATCCACAGATACGCAGTATTTT. It is translated as CASSLSLSTDTQYF.

This clonotype was seen many times. The chain uses TRBV27 and TRBJ2-5; D remains unclear. Germline-derived CDR1 and CDR2 are MNHEY and SMNVEV (reference sequence). The CDR3 covers 11 residues. Trimming cost V 7 bases and J 5 bases, with 8 bases left between them. For the CDR3, the DNA is TGTGCCAGCAAAGGAAGGGAGACCCAGTACTTC. This gives the protein CASKGRETQYF.

This clonotype has a count of ten or more. The V gene is TRBV5-1, the J gene TRBJ2-7; D uncertain. The V gene's germline CDR1 is SGHRS and CDR2 YFSETQ. This CDR3 has 14 amino acids. V shed 0 bases and J shed 4 bases, with 11 bases lying between them. The CDR3 is CASSLGDFVYEQYF. The CDR3 nucleotides read TGCGCCAGCAGCTTGGGGGATTTCGTTTACGAGCAGTACTTC.

The chain carries TRBV25-1 and TRBJ2-1, with a tentative D call TRBD1 (6 bases). The CDR3 covers 14 residues. V lost 5 bases and J 6 bases, leaving 14 bases between the germline ends. CDR1 is MGHDK and CDR2 is SYGVNS in the germline V gene. Here the CDR3 DNA reads TGTGCCAGCAGTCCAGGGGAAGCAAGCAATGAGCAGTTCTTC. Protein product: CASSPGEASNEQFF.